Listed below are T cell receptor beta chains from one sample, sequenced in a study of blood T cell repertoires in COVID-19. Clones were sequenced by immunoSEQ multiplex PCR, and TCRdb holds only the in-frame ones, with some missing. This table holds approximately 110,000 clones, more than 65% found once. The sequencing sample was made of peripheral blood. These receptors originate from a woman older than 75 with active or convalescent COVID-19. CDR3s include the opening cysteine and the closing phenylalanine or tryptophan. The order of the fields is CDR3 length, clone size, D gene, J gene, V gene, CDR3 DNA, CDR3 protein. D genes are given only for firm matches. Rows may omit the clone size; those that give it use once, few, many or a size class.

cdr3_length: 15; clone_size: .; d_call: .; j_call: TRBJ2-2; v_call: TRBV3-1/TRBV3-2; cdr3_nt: TGTGCCAGCAGCCAAGCACTGACTAACACCGGGGAGCTGTTTTTT; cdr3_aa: CASSQALTNTGELFF
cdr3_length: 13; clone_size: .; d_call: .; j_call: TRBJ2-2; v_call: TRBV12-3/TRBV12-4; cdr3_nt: TGTGCCAGCAGTTTTAGTGGGCCCGGGGAGCTGTTTTTT; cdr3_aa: CASSFSGPGELFF
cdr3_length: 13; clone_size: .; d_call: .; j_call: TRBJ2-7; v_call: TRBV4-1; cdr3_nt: TGCGCCAGCAGCCAACTTACTGGTTACGAGCAGTACTTC; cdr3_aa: CASSQLTGYEQYF
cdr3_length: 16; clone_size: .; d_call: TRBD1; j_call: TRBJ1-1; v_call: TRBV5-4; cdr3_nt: TGTGCCAGCACCAACAATTGGGACAGGGAAGGGACTGAAGCTTTCTTT; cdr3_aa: CASTNNWDREGTEAFF
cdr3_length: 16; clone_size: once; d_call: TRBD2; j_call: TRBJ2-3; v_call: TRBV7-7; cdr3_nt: TGTGCTAGCAGCCCGGGGACTAGCGGGAGCGTAGATACGCAGTATTTT; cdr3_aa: CASSPGTSGSVDTQYF
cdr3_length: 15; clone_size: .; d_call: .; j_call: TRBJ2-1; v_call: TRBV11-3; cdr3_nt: TGTGCCAGCAGCTTAGATGGAGGGCCCTTCAATGAGCAGTTCTTC; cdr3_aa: CASSLDGGPFNEQFF
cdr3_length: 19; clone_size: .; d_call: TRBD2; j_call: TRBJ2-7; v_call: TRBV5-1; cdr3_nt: TGCGCCAGCAGCTTGCAAACCACCGTCAGGACTAGCGGGGCGGGGGAGCAGTACTTC; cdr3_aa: CASSLQTTVRTSGAGEQYF
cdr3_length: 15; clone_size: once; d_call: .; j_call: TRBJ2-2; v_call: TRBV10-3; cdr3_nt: TGTGCCATCAGTGATATTGGCGGAGACACCGGGGAGCTGTTTTTT; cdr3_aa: CAISDIGGDTGELFF
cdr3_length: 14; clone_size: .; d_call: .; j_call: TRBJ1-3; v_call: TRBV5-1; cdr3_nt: TGCGCCAGCAGCCCGGACAGCTCTGGAAACACCATATATTTT; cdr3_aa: CASSPDSSGNTIYF
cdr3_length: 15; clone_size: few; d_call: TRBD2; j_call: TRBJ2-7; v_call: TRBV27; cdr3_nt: TGTGCCAGCAGGGATCTAGCGGAGCGATCCTACGAGCAGTACTTC; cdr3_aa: CASRDLAERSYEQYF
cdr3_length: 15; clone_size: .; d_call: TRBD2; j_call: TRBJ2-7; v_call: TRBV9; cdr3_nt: TGTGCCAGCAGCCCACTAGCGGGGCGCTCCTACGAGCAGTACTTC; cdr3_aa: CASSPLAGRSYEQYF
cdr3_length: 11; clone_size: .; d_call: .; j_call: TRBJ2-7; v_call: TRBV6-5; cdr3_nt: TGTGCCAGTTATAACGGGTACGAGCAGTACTTC; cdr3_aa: CASYNGYEQYF
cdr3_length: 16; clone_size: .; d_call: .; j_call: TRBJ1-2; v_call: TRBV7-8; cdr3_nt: TGTGCCAGCAGCTTAGAGGGACTAACTACAAACTATGGCTACACCTTC; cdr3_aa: CASSLEGLTTNYGYTF
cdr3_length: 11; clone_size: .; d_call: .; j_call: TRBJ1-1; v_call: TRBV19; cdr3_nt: TGTGCCAGTAGTATATCAAATGAAGCTTTCTTT; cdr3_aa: CASSISNEAFF
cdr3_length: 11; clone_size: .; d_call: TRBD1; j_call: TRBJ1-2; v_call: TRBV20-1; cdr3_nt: TGCAGTGCTGGACAGGGAGGCGGCTACACCTTC; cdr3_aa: CSAGQGGGYTF
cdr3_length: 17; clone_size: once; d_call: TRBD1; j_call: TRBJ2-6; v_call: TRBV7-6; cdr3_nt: TGTGCCAGCAGCCTAGGACAGGGCTCCTCTGGGGCCAACGTCCTGACTTTC; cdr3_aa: CASSLGQGSSGANVLTF
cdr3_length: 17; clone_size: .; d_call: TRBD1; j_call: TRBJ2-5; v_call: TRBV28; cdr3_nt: TGTGCCAGCAGTTTCCCTTTGCGGACAGGGGTGGAGGAGACCCAGTACTTC; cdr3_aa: CASSFPLRTGVEETQYF
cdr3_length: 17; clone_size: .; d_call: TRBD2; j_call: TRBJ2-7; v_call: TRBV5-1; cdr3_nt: TGCGCCAGCAGCCAGACGGGACTAGCGGGGAGCTCCTACGAGCAGTACTTC; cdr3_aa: CASSQTGLAGSSYEQYF
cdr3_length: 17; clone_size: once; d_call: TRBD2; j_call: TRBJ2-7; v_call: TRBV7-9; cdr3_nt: TGTGCCAGCAGCTTCATTACGGGGCGAGCGGGAGGCTACGAGCAGTACTTC; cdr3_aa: CASSFITGRAGGYEQYF
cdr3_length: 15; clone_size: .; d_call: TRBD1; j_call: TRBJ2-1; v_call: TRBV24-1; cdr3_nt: TGTGCCACCAGTGAGTTGGGACAGGGGCCAGCTGAGCAGTTCTTC; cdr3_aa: CATSELGQGPAEQFF
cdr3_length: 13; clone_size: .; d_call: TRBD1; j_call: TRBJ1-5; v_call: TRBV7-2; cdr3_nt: TGTGCCAGCAGCGCAGACAGGGTTCAGCCCCAGCATTTT; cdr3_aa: CASSADRVQPQHF
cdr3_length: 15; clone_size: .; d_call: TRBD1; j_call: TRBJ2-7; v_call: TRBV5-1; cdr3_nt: TGCGCCAGCAGCTCGGGACAGGGGATAACCTACGAGCAGTACTTC; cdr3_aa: CASSSGQGITYEQYF
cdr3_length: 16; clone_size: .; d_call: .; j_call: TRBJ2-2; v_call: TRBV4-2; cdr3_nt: TGTGCCAGCAGCCCAACAGGGAGCGTAGGGACCGGGGAGCTGTTTTTT; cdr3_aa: CASSPTGSVGTGELFF
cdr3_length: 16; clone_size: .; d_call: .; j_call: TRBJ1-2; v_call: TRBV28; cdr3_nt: TGTGCCAGCAGTACCGGGGGAATCGCTTACAACTATGGCTACACCTTC; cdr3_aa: CASSTGGIAYNYGYTF
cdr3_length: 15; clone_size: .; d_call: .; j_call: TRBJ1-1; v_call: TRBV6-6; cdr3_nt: TGTGCCAGCAGTTATTTTCAGGGTACGGACACTGAAGCTTTCTTT; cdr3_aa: CASSYFQGTDTEAFF
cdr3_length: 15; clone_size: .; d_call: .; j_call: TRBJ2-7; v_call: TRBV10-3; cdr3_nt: TGTGCCATCAGTGAATCGTACGACAGATCCTACGAGCAGTACTTC; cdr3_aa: CAISESYDRSYEQYF
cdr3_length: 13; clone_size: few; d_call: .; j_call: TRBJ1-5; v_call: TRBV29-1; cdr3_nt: TGCAGCGTCTCCCGGGGGGTTAATCAGCCCCAGCATTTT; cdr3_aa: CSVSRGVNQPQHF
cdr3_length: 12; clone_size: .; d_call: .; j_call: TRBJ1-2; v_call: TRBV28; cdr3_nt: TGTGCCAGCAGTTTACCAGGGCGGGGCTACACCTTC; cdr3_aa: CASSLPGRGYTF
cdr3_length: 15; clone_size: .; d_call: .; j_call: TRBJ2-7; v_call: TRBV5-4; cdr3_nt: TGTGCCAGCAGCCGTGAAGTTGGGAGATCCTACGAGCAGTACTTC; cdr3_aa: CASSREVGRSYEQYF
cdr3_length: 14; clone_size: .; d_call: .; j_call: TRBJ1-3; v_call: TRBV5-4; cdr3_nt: TGTGCCAGCAGCTTACAGGGCGCTAAAGACACCATATATTTT; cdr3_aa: CASSLQGAKDTIYF
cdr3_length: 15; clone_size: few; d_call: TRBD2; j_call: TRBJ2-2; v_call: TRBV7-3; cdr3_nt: TGTGCCAAGGGACTAGCGGGACAGAACACCGGGGAGCTGTTTTTT; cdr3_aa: CAKGLAGQNTGELFF
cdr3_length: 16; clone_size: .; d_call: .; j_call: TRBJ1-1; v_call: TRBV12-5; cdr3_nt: TGTGCTAGTGGAATCCTAAAACAGGGAAAGAACACTGAAGCTTTCTTT; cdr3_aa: CASGILKQGKNTEAFF
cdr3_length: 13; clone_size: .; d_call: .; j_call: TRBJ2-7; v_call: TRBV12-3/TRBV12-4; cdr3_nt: TGTGCCAGCAGGACCGGACTGAAACATGGGCAGTACTTC; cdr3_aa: CASRTGLKHGQYF
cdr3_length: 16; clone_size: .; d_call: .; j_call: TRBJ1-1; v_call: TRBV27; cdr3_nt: TGTGCCAGCAGTCAAGTACCGGGACACCGGTGGGCTGAAGCTTTCTTT; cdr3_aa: CASSQVPGHRWAEAFF
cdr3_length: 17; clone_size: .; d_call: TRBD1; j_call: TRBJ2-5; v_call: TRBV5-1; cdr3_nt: TGCGCCAGCAGCGGCGGACAGGAAATTAGGTACCAAGAGACCCAGTACTTC; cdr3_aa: CASSGGQEIRYQETQYF
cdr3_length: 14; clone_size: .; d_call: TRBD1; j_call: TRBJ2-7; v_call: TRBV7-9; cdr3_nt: TGTGCCAGCAGCTCCCGGGACAGATCCTACGAGCAGTACTTC; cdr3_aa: CASSSRDRSYEQYF
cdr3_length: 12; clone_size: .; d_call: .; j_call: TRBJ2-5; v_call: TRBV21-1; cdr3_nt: TGTGCCAGCAGCAAAGCGCGAGAGACCCAGTACTTC; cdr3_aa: CASSKARETQYF
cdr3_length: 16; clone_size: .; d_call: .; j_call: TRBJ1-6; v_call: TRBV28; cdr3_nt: TGTGCCAGCATCACCTCGGCCCTAGCCAAATCCTCACCCCTCCACTTT; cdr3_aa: CASITSALAKSSPLHF
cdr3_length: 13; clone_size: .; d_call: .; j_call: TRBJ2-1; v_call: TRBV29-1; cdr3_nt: TGCAGCGTTGATGCGGGGCAGTACAATGAGCAGTTCTTC; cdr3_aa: CSVDAGQYNEQFF
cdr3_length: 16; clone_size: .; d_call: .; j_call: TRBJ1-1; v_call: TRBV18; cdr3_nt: TGTGCCAGCTCATTTGGACGGGGAGACATGAACACTGAAGCTTTCTTT; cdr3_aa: CASSFGRGDMNTEAFF
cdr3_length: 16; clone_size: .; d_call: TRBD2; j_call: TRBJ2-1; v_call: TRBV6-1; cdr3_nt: TGTGCCAGCAGTGAAGCGGGACTAGCGGAGTACAATGAGCAGTTCTTC; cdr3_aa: CASSEAGLAEYNEQFF
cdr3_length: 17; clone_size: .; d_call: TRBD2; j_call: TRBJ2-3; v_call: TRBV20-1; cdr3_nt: TGCAGTGCTAGTTGGGCTAGCGGGAGGGGTAGCACAGATACGCAGTATTTT; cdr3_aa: CSASWASGRGSTDTQYF
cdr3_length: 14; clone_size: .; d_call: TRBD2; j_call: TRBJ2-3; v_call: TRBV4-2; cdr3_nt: TGTGCCAGCAGCCCGGCTAGCGGAGAAGATACGCAGTATTTT; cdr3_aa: CASSPASGEDTQYF
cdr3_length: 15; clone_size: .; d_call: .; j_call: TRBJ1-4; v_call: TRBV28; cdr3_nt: TGTGCCAGCAGTCCCCGGGGGGCCTTGGGGGAAAAACTGTTTTTT; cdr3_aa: CASSPRGALGEKLFF
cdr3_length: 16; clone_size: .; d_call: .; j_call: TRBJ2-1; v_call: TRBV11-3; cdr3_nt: TGTGCCAGCAGCTTAGATGTTAGGAGCTCCTACAATGAGCAGTTCTTC; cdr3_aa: CASSLDVRSSYNEQFF
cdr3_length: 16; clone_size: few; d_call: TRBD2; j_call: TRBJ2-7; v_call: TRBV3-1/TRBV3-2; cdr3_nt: TGTGCCAGCAGCCACGAGGGACTAGCGGGTGACTACGAGCAGTACTTC; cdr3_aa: CASSHEGLAGDYEQYF
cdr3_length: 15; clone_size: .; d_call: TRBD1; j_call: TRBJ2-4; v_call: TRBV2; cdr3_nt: TGTGCCAGCAGGGGACAGGGGTTCGTCAAAAACATTCAGTACTTC; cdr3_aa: CASRGQGFVKNIQYF
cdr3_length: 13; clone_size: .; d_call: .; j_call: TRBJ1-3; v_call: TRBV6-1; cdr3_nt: TGTGCCAGCAGTGAATTATCTGGAAACACCATATATTTT; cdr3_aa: CASSELSGNTIYF
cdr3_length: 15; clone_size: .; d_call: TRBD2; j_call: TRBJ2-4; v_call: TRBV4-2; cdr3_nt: TGTGCCAGCAGCCAAGATAAGAGGACTAGTGACATTCAGTACTTC; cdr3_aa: CASSQDKRTSDIQYF
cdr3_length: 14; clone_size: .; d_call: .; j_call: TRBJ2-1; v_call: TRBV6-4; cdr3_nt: TGTGCCAGCAGTATCCAAAAGACTAGTAATGAGCAGTTCTTC; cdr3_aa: CASSIQKTSNEQFF
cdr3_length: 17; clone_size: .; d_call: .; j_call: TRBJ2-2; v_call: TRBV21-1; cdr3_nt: TGTGCCAGCAGCAAAATTGGAGAGACTAACCACACCGGGGAGCTGTTTTTT; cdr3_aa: CASSKIGETNHTGELFF
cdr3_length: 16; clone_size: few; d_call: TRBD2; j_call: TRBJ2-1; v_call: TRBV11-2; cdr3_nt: TGTGCCAGCAGCTTGGGCGGGGGGGCTTCCTACAATGAGCAGTTCTTC; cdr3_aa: CASSLGGGASYNEQFF
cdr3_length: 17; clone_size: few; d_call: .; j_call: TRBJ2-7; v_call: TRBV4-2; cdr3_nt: TGTGCCAGCAGCCGTCTCCTCGACTCCCCTCCTAGCTACGAGCAGTACTTC; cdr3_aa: CASSRLLDSPPSYEQYF
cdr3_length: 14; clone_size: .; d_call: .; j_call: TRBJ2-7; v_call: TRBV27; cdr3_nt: TGTGCCAGCAGCGGAAATAGGGGGACCTACGAGCAGTACTTC; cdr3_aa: CASSGNRGTYEQYF
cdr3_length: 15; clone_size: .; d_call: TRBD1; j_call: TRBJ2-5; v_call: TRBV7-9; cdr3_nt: TGTGCCAGCAGCCGAGACAGGGGAGGCGGAGAGACCCAGTACTTC; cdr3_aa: CASSRDRGGGETQYF
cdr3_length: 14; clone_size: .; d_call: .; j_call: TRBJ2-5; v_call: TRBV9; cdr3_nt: TGTGCCAGCAGCGCCCAGGGATCACAAGAGACCCAGTACTTC; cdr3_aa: CASSAQGSQETQYF
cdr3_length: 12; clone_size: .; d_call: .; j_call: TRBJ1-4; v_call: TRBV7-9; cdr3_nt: TGTGCCAGCAGACCAGACAGTGAAAAACTGTTTTTT; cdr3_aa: CASRPDSEKLFF